These 13 T cell receptor beta chains came from one sample sequenced in a study of T cells in Graves' hyperthyroidism and ophthalmopathy. RNA transcripts yielded amplified TCR beta CDR3 regions. During a first-round RT-PCR of the TCR CDR3, the HTBI primer set was used. TCRdb processed the multiplex PCR reads anew with MiXCR; each CDR3 protein has one entry. In the table there are hundreds of thousands of distinct CDR3 sequences, about 25% of which are singletons. Sequenced material: blood. The receptors originated from a man aged 35-49 years with Graves' hyperthyroidism that later progressed to Graves' ophthalmopathy.

The chain uses TRBV6-1 and TRBJ1-1, with D perhaps TRBD1 (5 bases). The CDR3 is 14 residues long. V lost 7 bases and J 0 bases, leaving 12 bases between the germline ends. CDR1 and CDR2 from the germline V gene are MNHNS and SASEGT. CDR3 amino acids: CASTSRGMNTEAFF. In DNA, the CDR3 is TGTGCCAGCACCAGTCGGGGCATGAACACTGAAGCTTTCTTT.

This chain links TRBV12-3 or TRBV12-4 with TRBJ1-1, with D perhaps matching TRBD1 (6 bases). The V end lost 6 bases, the J end lost 3 bases, and 14 bases lay between the germline ends. The CDR3 totals 14 residues. CDR3: CASSPRGTYTEAFF. The CDR3 DNA reads TGTGCCAGCAGCCCCAGGGGTACGTACACTGAAGCTTTCTTT.

The chain employs TRBV5-1 and TRBJ2-5; 13 bases line up with TRBD2. Germline V gives CDR1 SGHRS, CDR2 YFSETQ. The CDR3 covers 16 residues. V shed 4 bases, J shed 5 bases, and the junction held 8 bases outside the gene matches. CDR3 in DNA: TGCGCCAGCAGCCTAGGGACTAGCGGGATTCGGGAGACCCAGTACTTC. Encoded protein: CASSLGTSGIRETQYF.

This clonotype was picked up many times. The chain employs TRBV19 and TRBJ1-5; 9 bases fit TRBD1. Germline assignment: CDR1 LNHDA and CDR2 SQIVND (reference sequence). The CDR3 spans 17 residues. The V segment lost 9 bases and the J segment 2 bases; nucleotides outside the gene matches: 14. The CDR3 DNA reads as TGTGCCAGCTCACCGGGACAGGGAAGATCGGGCAATCAGCCCCAGCATTTT. This translates into CASSPGQGRSGNQPQHF.

The V gene is TRBV20-1, the J gene TRBJ1-5; 12 bases align to TRBD1. V dropped 5 bases and J dropped 2; count of bases not matched to a gene: 7. Germline V lookup: CDR1 DFQATT, CDR2 SNEGSKA (reference sequence). The CDR3 contains 16 residues. This chain's CDR3 is CSASGQGARGNQPQHF. The CDR3 DNA follows: TGCAGTGCTTCGGGACAGGGGGCAAGGGGCAATCAGCCCCAGCATTTT.

The table lists this clonotype with many counts. The chain carries TRBV11-1 and TRBJ2-2; 8 nucleotides match TRBD1. This CDR3 has 15 amino acids. The ends lost 6 bases at V and 4 bases at J; junction bases unmatched: 7. CDR1 is SGHAT, CDR2 FQDESV, per germline (reference sequence). Written as DNA, the CDR3 is TGTGCCAGCAGAGGGACAGGTCCAGCCACCGGGGAGCTGTTTTTT. Amino acid sequence: CASRGTGPATGELFF.

This clonotype was detected many times. The rearrangement uses TRBV29-1 and TRBJ2-5; no clear D gene. Deletions cut 4 bases from V and 13 bases from J, with 13 bases between. Germline CDR1 is SQVTM and CDR2 is ANQGSEA. The CDR3 has 10 residues. CDR3: CSVGDWLRYF. In nucleotides, the CDR3 is TGCAGCGTTGGTGACTGGCTTAGGTACTTC.

The sample holds many counts of this clonotype. The gene calls are TRBV12-3 or TRBV12-4 and TRBJ2-5, with D perhaps matching TRBD2 (5 bases). The V and J ends lost 5 bases and 4 bases respectively, with 14 bases between them. The CDR3 runs 14 residues. This CDR3 is CASSALRLRETQYF. The CDR3 region has the DNA TGTGCCAGCAGTGCCCTGCGACTAAGAGAGACCCAGTACTTC.

In this sample, this clonotype turned up many times. DNA for the CDR3: TGTGCCAGTAGTATCAGGCAATTTAACACTGAAGCTTTCTTT. Its protein is CASSIRQFNTEAFF. The V and J genes are TRBV19 and TRBJ1-1, with unresolved D. The germline CDR1 and CDR2 sequences are LNHDA and SQIVND (reference sequence). With 3 bases removed from V and 2 bases from J, the gap between germline ends came to 10 bases. The CDR3 contains 14 residues.

This clonotype was observed at least ten times. The rearrangement uses TRBV25-1 and TRBJ2-2, with D unclear. With 2 bases removed from V and 5 bases from J, the gap between germline ends came to 9 bases. This CDR3 spans 14 amino acids. CDR1 MGHDK and CDR2 SYGVNS come from the germline V gene. The CDR3 sequence is CASSEHSFTGELFF. The DNA for the CDR3 is TGTGCCAGCAGTGAACACAGTTTTACCGGGGAGCTGTTTTTT.

This clonotype was found many times. The chain couples TRBV12-3 or TRBV12-4 to TRBJ1-1; 7 bases are shared with TRBD1. The ends lost 4 bases at V and 1 base at J; junction bases unmatched: 9. CDR3 size: 16 residues. Written as DNA, the CDR3 is TGTGCCAGCAGTTCGGAAAGGGGGCGAAGGAACACTGAAGCTTTCTTT. Translating gives CASSSERGRRNTEAFF.

The chain employs TRBV12-3 or TRBV12-4 and TRBJ2-2; D is perhaps TRBD2 (6 bases). V gave up 8 bases and J gave up 2 bases, with 9 bases separating them. The CDR3 loop spans 13 amino acids. The CDR3 bases are TGTGCCAGCCGCGGGACCAACACCGGGGAGCTGTTTTTT. This sequence encodes CASRGTNTGELFF.

This clonotype has at least ten counts. The CDR3 sequence is CSASPAGGVDPGELFF. CDR3 bases: TGCAGTGCTTCCCCGGCGGGGGGCGTGGATCCCGGGGAGCTGTTTTTT. This rearrangement joins TRBV20-1 to TRBJ2-2; TRBD2 matches at 8 bases. There are 16 residues in the CDR3. V shed 5 bases and J 6 bases; nucleotides not matched to a gene: 14. Germline CDR1 is DFQATT and CDR2 is SNEGSKA (reference sequence).